The 18 T cell receptor beta chains listed next were all sequenced from one sample in a study. TCRdb re-called the RT-PCR reads through MiXCR, storing one row per CDR3 protein. The sample records hundreds of thousands of distinct CDR3 sequences, 11% to 15% being singletons. The material sequenced was memory CD4+ T cells from blood. All receptors come from a female donor in good health, serving as a healthy control.

This clonotype has a handful of counts. V gene TRBV24-1 combines with J gene TRBJ1-2; tentatively, D is TRBD1 (5 bases). The CDR3 has 15 amino acids. Germline V lookup: CDR1 KGHDR, CDR2 SFDVKD. Deletions cut 6 bases from V and 9 bases from J, with 22 bases between. Written as DNA, the CDR3 is TGTGCCACCAGTACGCAGGGTGTCACCGCGCGCAGCTACACCTTC. This translates into CATSTQGVTARSYTF.

This chain links TRBV6-5 with TRBJ2-5; a weak D match, TRBD1 (6 bases). The V gene lost 7 bases and the J gene lost 4 bases, with 16 bases spanning the gap. This CDR3 is built from 14 residues. CDR1 and CDR2 (germline): MNHEY, SVGAGI. CDR3 region: CASTRTVGSETQYF. The CDR3 nucleotides are TGTGCCAGCACACGGACAGTAGGGTCAGAGACCCAGTACTTC.

Only a few counts were recorded for this clonotype. The CDR3 bases are TGTGCCAGCAGTTTAGGGCACCGTAGCATAGGCTACACCTTC. Encoded protein: CASSLGHRSIGYTF. The chain joins TRBV12-3 or TRBV12-4 to TRBJ1-2; D remains ambiguous. Trimming removed 1 base at V and 8 bases at J, with 14 bases between. This CDR3 spans 14 amino acids.

In its sample, this clonotype was seen many times. The chain has TRBV20-1 and TRBJ2-2; possibly TRBD1 for D (5 bases). Between the trimmed V and J ends, which lost 5 bases and 3 bases, there was a span of 7 bases. Germline CDR1 DFQATT, CDR2 SNEGSKA (reference sequence). CDR3 length: 12 residues. CDR3 DNA sequence: TGCAGTGCTCCCAGGGACACCGGGGAGCTGTTTTTT. This gives the protein CSAPRDTGELFF.

This clonotype appeared many times. The chain has TRBV7-2 and TRBJ1-5; D gene uncertain. Deletions cut 3 bases from V and 3 bases from J, with 15 bases between. The CDR3 contains 16 residues. Germline assignment: CDR1 SGHTA and CDR2 FQGNSA. CDR3: CASSLYSQQPNQPQHF. The CDR3 DNA reads TGTGCCAGCAGCTTGTACTCCCAACAGCCCAATCAGCCCCAGCATTTT.

In its sample, this clonotype was seen a few times. The chain carries TRBV27 and TRBJ2-3, with TRBD2 matching 7 bases. The CDR3 runs 14 residues. The trim removed 7 bases at V and 1 base at J, leaving 5 bases unmatched. Germline CDR1 is MNHEY and CDR2 is SMNVEV (reference sequence). The chain's CDR3 is CASKMGRGTDTQYF. The CDR3, as DNA: TGTGCCAGCAAGATGGGGAGGGGCACAGATACGCAGTATTTT.

This clonotype was seen at least ten times. This chain links TRBV27 with TRBJ2-7, with 10 nucleotides matching TRBD2. This CDR3 contains 16 residues. The germline CDR1 and CDR2 sequences are MNHEY and SMNVEV (reference sequence). V shed 6 bases and J 7 bases; nucleotides not matched to a gene: 15. CDR3: CASSTLRLAGGGEQYF. The CDR3 coding sequence is TGTGCCAGCAGCACCCTGAGACTAGCGGGTGGTGGGGAGCAGTACTTC.

This clonotype came up a few times. The CDR3 nucleotides are TGCAGTGGACAGGGACCTTACACAGATACGCAGTATTTT. Translation: CSGQGPYTDTQYF. The rearrangement joins TRBV20-1 to TRBJ2-3; 7 nucleotides agree with TRBD1. Germline CDR1 and CDR2: DFQATT and SNEGSKA (reference sequence). With V trimmed by 7 bases and J by 2 bases, 6 bases remained unmatched. The CDR3 extends over 13 amino acids.

V is TRBV6-2 or TRBV6-3 and J is TRBJ2-7, with 8 bases aligning to TRBD2. The CDR3 has 16 residues. Per germline, CDR1 MNHEY and CDR2 SVGEGT. V dropped 7 bases and J dropped 3; count of bases not matched to a gene: 14. CDR3 amino acids: CASNAPGGLGVYEQYF. CDR3 in DNA: TGTGCCAGCAACGCCCCCGGGGGACTAGGAGTCTACGAGCAGTACTTC.

This clonotype was counted ten times or more. This rearrangement joins TRBV20-1 to TRBJ1-6; 10 bases are a match to TRBD1. The germline V gene encodes CDR1 DFQATT and CDR2 SNEGSKA (reference sequence). There are 14 residues in the CDR3. The junction had 3 bases not matched to a gene; V was cut back by 2 bases and J by 8 bases. CDR3 loop: CSARPGTGDSPLHF. For the CDR3, the DNA is TGCAGTGCTAGACCCGGGACAGGGGATTCACCCCTCCACTTT.

The genes are TRBV6-2 or TRBV6-3 and TRBJ1-1, with D tentatively TRBD1 (5 bases). This CDR3 contains 15 residues. The V end lost 7 bases, the J end lost 1 base, and 16 bases lay between the germline ends. The germline V gene encodes CDR1 MNHEY and CDR2 SVGEGT. CDR3 sequence (DNA): TGTGCCAGCACCGACTCGTCAGGGAGGAACACTGAAGCTTTCTTT. This sequence encodes CASTDSSGRNTEAFF.

This clonotype was found many times. One end of the junction is discordant with germline, which a read error may explain. The J gene is TRBJ2-1, the V gene TRBV7-7; tentatively, D is TRBD1 (6 bases). The CDR3 runs to 17 residues. Germline lookup yields CDR1 SSHAT and CDR2 FNYEAQ (reference sequence). CDR3 coding DNA: TGTGCTAGCAGCTCCGGAGGCGCGTGGGACAACTACAATGAGCAGTTCTTC. As protein: CASSSGGAWDNYNEQFF.

The genes are TRBV6-5 and TRBJ2-5, with 10 bases fitting TRBD2. The CDR3 has 16 residues. CDR1 is MNHEY and CDR2 is SVGAGI in the germline V gene. Trimming cost V 0 bases and J 4 bases; bases outside gene matches: 5. CDR3 in amino acids: CASSYSPAGGRETQYF. The CDR3 DNA reads TGTGCCAGCAGTTACTCTCCAGCGGGAGGGAGAGAGACCCAGTACTTC.

This clonotype came up many times. The chain carries TRBV3-1 and TRBJ1-1; D gene uncertain. Germline V gives CDR1 LGHDT, CDR2 YNNKEL (reference sequence). The CDR3 runs 14 residues. The V end was cut by 4 bases, the J end by 3 bases, with 12 bases between. CDR3: CASSLQTGDTEAFF. The CDR3 DNA reads as TGTGCCAGCAGCCTTCAGACTGGGGACACTGAAGCTTTCTTT.

This clonotype was counted ten times or more. The chain recombines TRBV7-2 with TRBJ2-7, with 8 positions matching TRBD2. J lost 10 bases, V lost 1 base, and 12 bases had no gene match. This CDR3 region has 15 residues. Germline V gene sequence: CDR1 SGHTA, CDR2 FQGNSA. The CDR3 loop reads CASSLGGVAGYLQYF. The CDR3 DNA sequence: TGTGCCAGCAGCTTAGGTGGCGTAGCGGGGTATCTCCAGTACTTC.

The rearrangement joins TRBV6-6 to TRBJ1-5, with D unclear. V was clipped by 10 bases and J by 0 bases, with 16 bases between them. The CDR3 spans 15 residues. Germline V lookup: CDR1 MNHNY, CDR2 SVGAGI (reference sequence). The CDR3 sequence is CATEGRSYSNQPQHF. As DNA, the CDR3 is TGTGCCACGGAAGGACGCAGCTATAGCAATCAGCCCCAGCATTTT.

This clonotype was recorded at least ten times. The V gene is TRBV20-1, the J gene TRBJ2-3; 13 bases line up with TRBD2. CDR3 length: 21 amino acids. With 3 bases clipped from V and 3 bases from J, the junction kept 21 bases outside the gene matches. The germline CDR1 and CDR2 sequences are DFQATT and SNEGSKA (reference sequence). The CDR3 sequence is CSASKPYTGLAGLTGTDTQYF. The CDR3 DNA is TGCAGTGCTAGTAAACCTTACACGGGACTAGCGGGACTCACGGGAACAGATACGCAGTATTTT.

This chain connects TRBV7-2 to TRBJ2-5; D possibly corresponds to TRBD1 (6 bases). The CDR3 runs to 14 residues. Germline V CDR1 and CDR2: SGHTA, FQGNSA. Trimming pared 2 bases from V and 3 bases from J, leaving 10 bases between. As DNA, the CDR3 is TGTGCCAGCAGCTTAAGGTCAGGGGAAGAGACCCAGTACTTC. Protein product: CASSLRSGEETQYF.